This T cell receptor beta chain was recovered during a study of blood T cell repertoires in COVID-19. V was trimmed by 2 bases and J by 4 bases, leaving 11 bases between them. Germline V gene lookup returns CDR1 MNHNY and CDR2 SVGAGI (reference sequence). This CDR3 has 14 amino acids. Authors' analysis steps: Amplification of reference gene primers was used by the study to estimate nucleated cell counts. Clones were read by immunoSEQ multiplex PCR, and TCRdb kept only the in-frame ones, dropping some. V and J calls and clone size come straight from that table; D and trimming were deduced from the DNA. Of 70,000 to 90,000 clones in the sample, around 86% were seen once.

The TCR comes from an elderly man with active or convalescent COVID-19. V is TRBV6-6 and J is TRBJ1-1, with D unclear. Sequencing was carried out using peripheral blood. In nucleotides, the CDR3 is TGTGCCAGCAGTTACCCACAGTCAGGCACTGAAGCTTTCTTT. It specifies CASSYPQSGTEAFF.